Below, 2 T cell receptor beta chains from the same sample are listed, as sequenced in a study of immune evolution from preneoplasia to lung adenocarcinoma. This table comes from immunoSEQ multiplex PCR, and its TCRdb copy is limited to in-frame clones, with some not included. This table has tens of thousands of clones, about 74% appearing once. Sequencing input: FFPE invasive lung adenocarcinoma tissue. These receptors were taken from a person between 60 and 69 years old with lung adenocarcinoma.

The chain combines TRBV7-9 with TRBJ2-7; D is possibly TRBD1 (5 bases). CDR1 and CDR2 (germline): SEHNR, FQNEAQ (reference sequence). V gave up 1 base and J gave up 0 bases, with 7 bases separating them. CDR3 length: 14 residues. In DNA, the CDR3 is TGTGCCAGCAGCTTAGGGGGCGGCTCCTACGAGCAGTACTTC. This codes for CASSLGGGSYEQYF.

This clone has a handful of counts. This chain joins TRBV29-1 and TRBJ2-7; a weak D match, TRBD1 (6 bases). V was cut by 6 bases and J by 1 base, with 13 bases left in between. The V gene's germline CDR1 is SQVTM and CDR2 ANQGSEA. The CDR3 has 13 amino acids. In DNA, the CDR3 is TGCAGCGTGTCCCGGGACACTTCCTACGAGCAGTACTTC. Encoded protein: CSVSRDTSYEQYF.